A selection of T cell receptor beta chains follows, all from one sample in a study of T cell repertoires in cytomegalovirus infection. TCRdb called the reads again in MiXCR, with one record for every CDR3 protein. The sample has around 300,000 distinct CDR3 sequences, 20% to 30% seen once. Antigen specificity for these receptors is unknown. Sequencing used cultured PBMCs, obtained from culture after CMV antigen stimulation. The receptor source for this set is a human donor in good health (CMV status not recorded). Some clones in this sample may be carry-over from other donors' samples. Both conserved end residues are part of each CDR3. The D gene is left open where the match is weak. The size of a clone is reported for some rows only, either as once, few or many, or as a class for expanded clones.

size	D	V	J	DNA	CDR3
-	-	TRBV4-3	TRBJ2-2	TGCGCCAGCAGCCAAGATAGGACCGGGGTAACCGGGGAGCTGTTTTTT	CASSQDRTGVTGELFF
few	-	TRBV10-2	TRBJ1-1	TGCGCCAGTAATCCTCTTGGGGGATCGAACACTGAAGCTTTCTTT	CASNPLGGSNTEAFF
-	-	TRBV4-1	TRBJ1-6	TGCGCCAGCAGCTACCTTGGGGCTACTTCACCCCTCCACTTT	CASSYLGATSPLHF
few	TRBD2	TRBV11-2	TRBJ2-1	TGTGCCAGCAGCCAGGGACTAGGGGCCAATGAGCAGTTCTTC	CASSQGLGANEQFF
few	-	TRBV20-1	TRBJ1-5	TGCAGTGCTAGTCAGGGCAGGGACCAGCCCCAGCATTTT	CSASQGRDQPQHF
few	TRBD2	TRBV28	TRBJ2-7	TGTGCCAGCAATAGCGGGAGGTGGTCCTACGAGCAGTACTTC	CASNSGRWSYEQYF
-	-	TRBV29-1	TRBJ1-1	TGCAGCGTTGGGGTGAGGGAGAACACTGAAGCTTTCTTT	CSVGVRENTEAFF
-	-	TRBV28	TRBJ2-7	TGTGCCAGCAGTCCCTCCGGCCTGTACGAGCAGTACTTC	CASSPSGLYEQYF
many	TRBD1	TRBV7-2	TRBJ2-7	TGTGCCAGCAGCGGGACAGGTTACACCTACGAGCAGTACTTC	CASSGTGYTYEQYF
-	-	TRBV29-1	TRBJ2-7	TGCAGCGTTGAAGGGGGGGAGTTCGCCTACGAGCAGTACTTC	CSVEGGEFAYEQYF
-	TRBD2	TRBV29-1	TRBJ2-5	TGCAGCGTTGTTGGCGGGAGGTTGGCTGGGGAGACCCAGTACTTC	CSVVGGRLAGETQYF
-	TRBD1	TRBV18	TRBJ1-1	TGTGCCAGCTCACCAAGCCGGGACAGGAACACTGAAGCTTTCTTT	CASSPSRDRNTEAFF
few	TRBD1	TRBV28	TRBJ2-7	TGTGCCAGCAGCTTGGGACAGGGAGGGTCCTACGAGCAGTACTTC	CASSLGQGGSYEQYF
-	-	TRBV7-3	TRBJ2-1	TGTGCCAGCAGCTTAGAGTCCGGCGGGATGAGGCCCTACAATGAGCAGTTCTTC	CASSLESGGMRPYNEQFF
-	-	TRBV6-2/TRBV6-3	TRBJ1-1	TGTGCCAGCAGTTATTGGGGGGAGAACACTGAAGCTTTCTTT	CASSYWGENTEAFF
many	TRBD1	TRBV7-2	TRBJ1-6	TGTGCCAGCAGGACCACTATGACAGGGGGAGATTCACCCCTCCACTTT	CASRTTMTGGDSPLHF
-	-	TRBV7-9	TRBJ1-2	TGTGCCAGCAGCTTAGAAGGAAGCGCAAAAGGCTACACCTTC	CASSLEGSAKGYTF
many	-	TRBV7-2	TRBJ2-1	TGTGCCAGCAGCCAAATAACTAGTCACAATGAGCAGTTCTTC	CASSQITSHNEQFF
-	TRBD1	TRBV15	TRBJ1-5	TGTGCCACCAGCAGACAGGGGGTTGGGAATCAGCCCCAGCATTTT	CATSRQGVGNQPQHF
few	TRBD2	TRBV18	TRBJ2-5	TGTGCCAGCTCACCTCTACCCAGCGGGAGTTCCGAGACCCAGTACTTC	CASSPLPSGSSETQYF
-	-	TRBV28	TRBJ1-1	TGTGCCAGCAGCCCAAGATTCAGGAGGGGCACTGAAGCTTTCTTT	CASSPRFRRGTEAFF
-	-	TRBV29-1	TRBJ1-1	TGCAGCGTCACTTCTATCCTGGCCCCCCCTGAAGCTTTCTTT	CSVTSILAPPEAFF
-	-	TRBV12-3/TRBV12-4	TRBJ2-3	TGTGCCAGCAGTTTAGTCCTAGGGGGTACGCAGTATTTT	CASSLVLGGTQYF
-	TRBD2	TRBV7-6	TRBJ2-1	TGTGCCAGCAGCAAGGGACTAGCGAATCACAATGAGCAGTTCTTC	CASSKGLANHNEQFF
many	-	TRBV7-2	TRBJ2-6	TGTGCCAGCAGCTTACGCCCGGGAAGCTCTGGGGCCAACGTCCTGACTTTC	CASSLRPGSSGANVLTF
-	-	TRBV11-2	TRBJ1-2	TGTGCCAGCAGCTTAGATCTAGGTGACGGAAGACTCTATGGCTACACCTTC	CASSLDLGDGRLYGYTF
-	-	TRBV24-1	TRBJ2-2	TGTGCCACCAGTGACCCTGGACAGCATCGGGAGCTGTTTTTT	CATSDPGQHRELFF
few	TRBD1	TRBV5-1	TRBJ2-1	TGCGCCAGCAGCCCGTTTGGGGACAGGGGGCTCAATGAGCAGTTCTTC	CASSPFGDRGLNEQFF
-	TRBD2	TRBV12-3/TRBV12-4	TRBJ2-3	TGTGCCAGCAGGACCCGTAGCGGGAGGACAGATACGCAGTATTTT	CASRTRSGRTDTQYF
many	TRBD2	TRBV19	TRBJ2-1	TGTGCCAGTAGTATTCAGGCGGGACTACGGGATGAGCAGTTCTTC	CASSIQAGLRDEQFF
-	-	TRBV28	TRBJ1-6	TGTGCCAGCATTTCTGATGTCCAGACAGAATTGGATTCACCCCTCCACTTT	CASISDVQTELDSPLHF
few	-	TRBV27	TRBJ2-5	TGTGCCAGCAGTTTATGGGGGGACAACCAAGAGACCCAGTACTTC	CASSLWGDNQETQYF
-	-	TRBV6-8	TRBJ1-1	TGTGCCAGCAGAGAGGGACACTGGAACACTGAAGCTTTCTTT	CASREGHWNTEAFF
many	-	TRBV19	TRBJ1-1	TGTGCCAGTGCCTACATGGGGAACACTGAAGCTTTCTTT	CASAYMGNTEAFF